This section outlines one T cell receptor (beta chain) sequence together with its context. These data are taken from a study of blood T cell repertoires in COVID-19. Study summary: The study drew acute and convalescent COVID-19 samples from the United States, Italy and Spain.

This CDR3 region has 16 residues. V lost 5 bases to trimming and J lost 1 base; unmatched junction nucleotides: 7. The germline gives CDR1 SGHNT, CDR2 YENEEA. Sequenced by immunoSEQ multiplex PCR; TCRdb stores in-frame clones only, minus some. This table holds about 300,000 clones, 88% found once. This TCR was sampled from a woman in her twenties or thirties who had recovered from COVID-19. The rearrangement joins TRBV11-3 to TRBJ2-7; TRBD2 matches 11 bases. The specimen sequenced was peripheral blood. The CDR3 spells CASSPSLAGGSYEQYF. For the CDR3, the DNA is TGTGCCAGCAGCCCGAGCCTAGCGGGGGGTTCCTACGAGCAGTACTTC.